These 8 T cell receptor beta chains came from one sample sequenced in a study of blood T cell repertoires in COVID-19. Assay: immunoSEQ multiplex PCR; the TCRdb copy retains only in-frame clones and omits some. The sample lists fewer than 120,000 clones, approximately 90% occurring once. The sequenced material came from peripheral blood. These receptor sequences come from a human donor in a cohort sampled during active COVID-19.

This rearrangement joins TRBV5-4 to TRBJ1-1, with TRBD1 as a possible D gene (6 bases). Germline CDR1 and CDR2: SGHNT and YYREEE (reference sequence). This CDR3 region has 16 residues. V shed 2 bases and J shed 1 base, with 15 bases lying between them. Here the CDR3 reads CASSFPSGRGNTEAFF. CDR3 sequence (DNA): TGTGCCAGCAGCTTCCCGAGCGGCAGGGGGAACACTGAAGCTTTCTTT.

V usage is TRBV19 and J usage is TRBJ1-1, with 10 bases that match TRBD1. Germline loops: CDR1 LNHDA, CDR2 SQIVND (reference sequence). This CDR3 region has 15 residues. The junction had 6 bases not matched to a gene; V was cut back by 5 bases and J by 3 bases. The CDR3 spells CASSSRDRGYTEAFF. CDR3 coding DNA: TGTGCCAGTAGTTCCCGGGACAGGGGATACACTGAAGCTTTCTTT.

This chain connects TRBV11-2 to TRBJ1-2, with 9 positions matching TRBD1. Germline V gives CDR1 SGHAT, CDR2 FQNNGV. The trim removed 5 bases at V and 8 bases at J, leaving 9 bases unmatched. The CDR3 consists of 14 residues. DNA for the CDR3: TGTGCCAGCAGCATCACAGGGGGCTGGGGAGGCTACACCTTC. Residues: CASSITGGWGGYTF.

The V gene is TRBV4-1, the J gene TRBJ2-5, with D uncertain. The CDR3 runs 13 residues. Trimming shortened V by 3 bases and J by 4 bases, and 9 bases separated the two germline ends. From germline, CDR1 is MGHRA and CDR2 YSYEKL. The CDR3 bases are TGCGCCAGCAGCCAGGGTTGGGCAGAGACCCAGTACTTC. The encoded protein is CASSQGWAETQYF.

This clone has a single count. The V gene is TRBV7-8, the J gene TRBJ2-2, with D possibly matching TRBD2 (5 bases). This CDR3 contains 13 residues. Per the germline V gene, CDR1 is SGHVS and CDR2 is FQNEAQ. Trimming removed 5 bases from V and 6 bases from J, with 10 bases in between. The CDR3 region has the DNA TGTGCCAGCAGCCCGAGGCGGGCCGGGGAGCTGTTTTTT. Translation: CASSPRRAGELFF.

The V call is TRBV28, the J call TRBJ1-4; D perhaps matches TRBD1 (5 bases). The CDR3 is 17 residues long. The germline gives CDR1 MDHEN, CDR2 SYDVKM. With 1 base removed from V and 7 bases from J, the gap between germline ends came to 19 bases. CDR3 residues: CASSLFGQFGRGEKLFF. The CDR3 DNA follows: TGTGCCAGCAGTTTATTCGGACAATTTGGTAGGGGTGAAAAACTGTTTTTT. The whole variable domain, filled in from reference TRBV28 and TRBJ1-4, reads DVKVTQSSRYLVKRTGEKVFLECVQDMDHENMFWYRQDPGLGLRLIYFSYDVKMKEKGDIPEGYSVSREKKERFSLILESASTNQTSMYLCASSLFGQFGRGEKLFFGSGTQLSVL.

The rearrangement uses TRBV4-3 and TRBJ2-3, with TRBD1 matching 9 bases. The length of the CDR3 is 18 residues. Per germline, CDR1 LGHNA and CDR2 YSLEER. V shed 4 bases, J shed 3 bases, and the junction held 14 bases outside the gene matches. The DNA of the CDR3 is TGCGCCAGCAGCCCTGCACCCCCAGGACAGGGGAGGACAGATACGCAGTATTTT. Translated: CASSPAPPGQGRTDTQYF.

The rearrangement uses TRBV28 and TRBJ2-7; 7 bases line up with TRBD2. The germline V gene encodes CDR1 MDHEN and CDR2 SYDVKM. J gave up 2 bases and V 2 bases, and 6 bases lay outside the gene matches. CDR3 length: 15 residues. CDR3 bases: TGTGCCAGCAGTTTAGGGGCTAGCGGTCCCTACGAGCAGTACTTC. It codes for CASSLGASGPYEQYF.